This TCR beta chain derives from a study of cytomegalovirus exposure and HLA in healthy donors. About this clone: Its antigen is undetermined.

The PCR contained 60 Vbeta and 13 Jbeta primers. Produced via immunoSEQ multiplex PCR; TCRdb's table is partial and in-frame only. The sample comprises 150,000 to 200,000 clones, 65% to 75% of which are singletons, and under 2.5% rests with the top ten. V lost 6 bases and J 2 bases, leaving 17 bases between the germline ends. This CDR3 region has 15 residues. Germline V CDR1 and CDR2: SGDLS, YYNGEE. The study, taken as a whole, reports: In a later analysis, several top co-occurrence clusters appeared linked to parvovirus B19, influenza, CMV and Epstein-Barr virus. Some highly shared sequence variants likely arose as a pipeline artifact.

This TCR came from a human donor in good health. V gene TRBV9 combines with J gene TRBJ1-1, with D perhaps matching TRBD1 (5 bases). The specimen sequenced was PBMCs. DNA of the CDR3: TGTGCCAGCACCCGGGGGGGGGACCCAAACACTGAAGCTTTCTTT. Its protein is CASTRGGDPNTEAFF.